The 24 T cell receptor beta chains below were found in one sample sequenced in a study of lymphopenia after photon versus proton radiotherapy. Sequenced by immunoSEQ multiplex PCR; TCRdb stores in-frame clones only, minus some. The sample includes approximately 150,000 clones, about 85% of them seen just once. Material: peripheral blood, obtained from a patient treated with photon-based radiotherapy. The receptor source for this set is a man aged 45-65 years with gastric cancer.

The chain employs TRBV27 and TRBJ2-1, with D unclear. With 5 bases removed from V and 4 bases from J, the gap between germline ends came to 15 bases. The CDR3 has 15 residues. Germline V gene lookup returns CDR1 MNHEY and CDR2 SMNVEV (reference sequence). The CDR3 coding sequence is TGTGCCAGCAGTCCTACTGGCGGAGTTTACAATGAGCAGTTCTTC. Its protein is CASSPTGGVYNEQFF.

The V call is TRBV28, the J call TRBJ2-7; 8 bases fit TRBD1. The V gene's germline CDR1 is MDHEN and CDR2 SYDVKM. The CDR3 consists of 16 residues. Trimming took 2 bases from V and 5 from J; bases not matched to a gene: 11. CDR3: CASSLDLRTGKDEQYF. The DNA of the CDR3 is TGTGCCAGCAGTTTAGATCTACGGACAGGGAAAGACGAGCAGTACTTC.

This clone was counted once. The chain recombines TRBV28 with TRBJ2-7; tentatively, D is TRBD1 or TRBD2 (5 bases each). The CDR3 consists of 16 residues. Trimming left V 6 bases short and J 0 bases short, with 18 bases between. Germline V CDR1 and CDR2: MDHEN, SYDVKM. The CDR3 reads CASSRWGRQSSYEQYF. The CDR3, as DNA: TGTGCCAGCAGCCGGTGGGGGAGACAGAGCTCCTACGAGCAGTACTTC.

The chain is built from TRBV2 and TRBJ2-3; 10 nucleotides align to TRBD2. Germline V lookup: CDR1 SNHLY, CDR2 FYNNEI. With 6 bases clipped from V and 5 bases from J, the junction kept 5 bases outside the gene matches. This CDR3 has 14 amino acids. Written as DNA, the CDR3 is TGTGCCAGCAGCCCCCTAGCGGGAGTAGATACGCAGTATTTT. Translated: CASSPLAGVDTQYF.

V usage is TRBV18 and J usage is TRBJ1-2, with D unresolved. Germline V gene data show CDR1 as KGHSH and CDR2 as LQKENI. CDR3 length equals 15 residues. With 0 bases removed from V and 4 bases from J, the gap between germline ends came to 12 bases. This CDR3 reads CASSPPSQWGYGYTF. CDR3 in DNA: TGTGCCAGCTCACCACCTTCTCAGTGGGGCTATGGCTACACCTTC.

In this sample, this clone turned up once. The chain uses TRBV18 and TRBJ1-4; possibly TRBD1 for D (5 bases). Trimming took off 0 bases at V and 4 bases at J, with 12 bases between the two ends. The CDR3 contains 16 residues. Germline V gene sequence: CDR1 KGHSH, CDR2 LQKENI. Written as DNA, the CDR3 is TGTGCCAGCTCACCACCAGGGGCGCAGAGTAATGAAAAACTGTTTTTT. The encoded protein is CASSPPGAQSNEKLFF.

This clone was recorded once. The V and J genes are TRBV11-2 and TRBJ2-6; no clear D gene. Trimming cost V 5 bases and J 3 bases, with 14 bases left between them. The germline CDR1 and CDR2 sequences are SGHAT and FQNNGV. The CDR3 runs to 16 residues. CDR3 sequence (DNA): TGTGCCAGCAGCGCCCTGAGAGGTCGTGGGGCCAACGTCCTGACTTTC. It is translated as CASSALRGRGANVLTF.

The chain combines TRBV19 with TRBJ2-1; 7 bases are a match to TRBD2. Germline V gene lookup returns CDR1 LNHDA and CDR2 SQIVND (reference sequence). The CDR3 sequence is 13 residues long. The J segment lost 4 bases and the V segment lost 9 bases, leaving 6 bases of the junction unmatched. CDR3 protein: CASRGLDYNEQFF. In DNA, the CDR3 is TGTGCCAGCCGAGGACTAGATTACAATGAGCAGTTCTTC.

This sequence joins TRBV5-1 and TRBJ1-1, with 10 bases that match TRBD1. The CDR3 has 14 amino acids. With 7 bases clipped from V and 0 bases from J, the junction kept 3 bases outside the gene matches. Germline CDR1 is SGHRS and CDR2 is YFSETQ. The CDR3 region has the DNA TGCGCCAGCCGGGACAGGGGCATGAACACTGAAGCTTTCTTT. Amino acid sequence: CASRDRGMNTEAFF.

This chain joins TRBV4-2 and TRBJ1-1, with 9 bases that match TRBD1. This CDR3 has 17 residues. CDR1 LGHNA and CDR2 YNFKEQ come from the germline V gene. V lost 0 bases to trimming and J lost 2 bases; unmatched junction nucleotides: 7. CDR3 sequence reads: CASSQDSRTGGNTEAFF. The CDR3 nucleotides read TGTGCCAGCAGCCAAGATTCCCGAACAGGGGGCAACACTGAAGCTTTCTTT.

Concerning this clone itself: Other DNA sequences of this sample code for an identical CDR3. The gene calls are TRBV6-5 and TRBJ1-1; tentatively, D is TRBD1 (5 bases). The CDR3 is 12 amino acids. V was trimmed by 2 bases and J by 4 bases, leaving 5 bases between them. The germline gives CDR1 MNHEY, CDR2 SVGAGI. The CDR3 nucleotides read TGTGCCAGCAGTTACGGGGGCACTGAAGCTTTCTTT. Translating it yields CASSYGGTEAFF.

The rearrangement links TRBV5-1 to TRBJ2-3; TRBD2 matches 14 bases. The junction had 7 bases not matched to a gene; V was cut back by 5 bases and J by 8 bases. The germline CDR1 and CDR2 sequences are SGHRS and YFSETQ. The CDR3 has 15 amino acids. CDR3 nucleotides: TGCGCCAGCAGTTCTGGGACTAGCGGGAGTGGTACGCAGTATTTT. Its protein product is CASSSGTSGSGTQYF.

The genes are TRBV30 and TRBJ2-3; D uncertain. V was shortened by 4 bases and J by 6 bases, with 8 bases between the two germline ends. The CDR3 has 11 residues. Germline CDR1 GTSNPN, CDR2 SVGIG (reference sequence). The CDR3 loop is CAWNGGDTQYF. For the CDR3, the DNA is TGTGCCTGGAACGGTGGGGATACGCAGTATTTT.

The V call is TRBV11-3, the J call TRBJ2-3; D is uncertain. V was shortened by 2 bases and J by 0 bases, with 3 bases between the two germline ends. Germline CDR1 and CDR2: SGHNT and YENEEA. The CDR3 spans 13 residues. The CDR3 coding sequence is TGTGCCAGCAGCTTACCGAGCACAGATACGCAGTATTTT. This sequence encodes CASSLPSTDTQYF. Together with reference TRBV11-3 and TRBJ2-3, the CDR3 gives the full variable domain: EAGVVQSPRYKIIEKKQPVAFWCNPISGHNTLYWYLQNLGQGPELLIRYENEEAVDDSQLPKDRFSAERLKGVDSTLKIQPAELGDSAVYLCASSLPSTDTQYFGPGTRLTVL.

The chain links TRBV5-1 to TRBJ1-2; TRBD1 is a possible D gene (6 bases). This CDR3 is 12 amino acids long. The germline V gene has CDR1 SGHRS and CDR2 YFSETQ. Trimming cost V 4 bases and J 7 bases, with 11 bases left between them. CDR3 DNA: TGCGCCAGCAGCGTAAACAGGGTTGGCTACACCTTC. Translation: CASSVNRVGYTF.

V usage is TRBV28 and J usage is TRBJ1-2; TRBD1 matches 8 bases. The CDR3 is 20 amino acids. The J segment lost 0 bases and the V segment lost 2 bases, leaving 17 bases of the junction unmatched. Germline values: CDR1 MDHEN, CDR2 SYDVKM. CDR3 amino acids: CASSLNSLDRVLQTNYGYTF. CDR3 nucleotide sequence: TGTGCCAGCAGTTTAAACAGTCTGGACAGGGTTCTTCAGACTAACTATGGCTACACCTTC.

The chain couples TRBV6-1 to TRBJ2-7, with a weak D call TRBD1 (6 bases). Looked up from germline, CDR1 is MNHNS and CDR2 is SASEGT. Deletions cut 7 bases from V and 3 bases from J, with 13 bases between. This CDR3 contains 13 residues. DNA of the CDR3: TGTGCCAGCAACTACCAGACAGGCTACGAGCAGTACTTC. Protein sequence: CASNYQTGYEQYF.

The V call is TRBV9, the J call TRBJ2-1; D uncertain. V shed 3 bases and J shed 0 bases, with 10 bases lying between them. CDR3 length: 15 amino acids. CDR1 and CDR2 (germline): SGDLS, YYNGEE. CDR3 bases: TGTGCCAGCAGCGCCCGTCCGAGCTCCTACAATGAGCAGTTCTTC. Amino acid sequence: CASSARPSSYNEQFF.

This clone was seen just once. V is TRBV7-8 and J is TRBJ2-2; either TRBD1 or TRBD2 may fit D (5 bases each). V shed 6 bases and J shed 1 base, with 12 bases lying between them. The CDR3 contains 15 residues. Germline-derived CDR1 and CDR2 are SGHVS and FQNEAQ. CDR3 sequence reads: CASRSRDGNTGELFF. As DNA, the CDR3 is TGTGCCAGCAGATCTAGGGACGGGAACACCGGGGAGCTGTTTTTT.

CDR3 sequence: CASGPFGFVETQYF. The DNA for the CDR3 is TGTGCCAGCGGGCCGTTTGGGTTCGTGGAGACCCAGTACTTC. The chain employs TRBV7-7 and TRBJ2-5; D call uncertain. This CDR3 region has 14 residues. V shed 8 bases and J shed 5 bases, with 18 bases lying between them. The germline CDR1 and CDR2 sequences are SSHAT and FNYEAQ (reference sequence).

DNA for the CDR3: TGTGCCAGCAGTTTAAACAGCTACTATGGCTACACCTTC. Its translation is CASSLNSYYGYTF. The chain recombines TRBV28 with TRBJ1-2; D is uncertain. The germline V and J ends were trimmed by 2 bases and 3 bases, with 7 bases remaining between them. This CDR3 is 13 amino acids long. Germline assignment: CDR1 MDHEN and CDR2 SYDVKM.

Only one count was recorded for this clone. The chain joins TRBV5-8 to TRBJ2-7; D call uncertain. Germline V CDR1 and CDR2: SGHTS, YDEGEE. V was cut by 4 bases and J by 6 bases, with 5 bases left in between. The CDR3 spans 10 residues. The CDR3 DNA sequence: TGTGCCAGCAGCCAGACCGAGCAGTACTTC. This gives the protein CASSQTEQYF.

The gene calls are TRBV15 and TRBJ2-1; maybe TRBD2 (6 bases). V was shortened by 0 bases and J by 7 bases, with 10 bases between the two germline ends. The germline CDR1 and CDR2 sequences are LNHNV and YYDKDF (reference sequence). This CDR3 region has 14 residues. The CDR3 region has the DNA TGTGCCACCAGCAGAGAACTAGCCATAAATGAGCAGTTCTTC. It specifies CATSRELAINEQFF. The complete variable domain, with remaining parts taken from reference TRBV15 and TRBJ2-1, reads DAMVIQNPRYQVTQFGKPVTLSCSQTLNHNVMYWYQQKSSQAPKLLFHYYDKDFNNEADTPDNFQSRRPNTSFCFLDIRSPGLGDTAMYLCATSRELAINEQFFGPGTRLTVL.

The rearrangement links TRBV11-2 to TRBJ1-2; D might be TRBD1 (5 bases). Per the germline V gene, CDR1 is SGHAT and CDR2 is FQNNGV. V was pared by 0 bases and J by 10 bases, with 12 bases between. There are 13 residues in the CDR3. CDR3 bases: TGTGCCAGCAGCTTAGATCACGGGGCTAACTACACCTTC. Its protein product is CASSLDHGANYTF.